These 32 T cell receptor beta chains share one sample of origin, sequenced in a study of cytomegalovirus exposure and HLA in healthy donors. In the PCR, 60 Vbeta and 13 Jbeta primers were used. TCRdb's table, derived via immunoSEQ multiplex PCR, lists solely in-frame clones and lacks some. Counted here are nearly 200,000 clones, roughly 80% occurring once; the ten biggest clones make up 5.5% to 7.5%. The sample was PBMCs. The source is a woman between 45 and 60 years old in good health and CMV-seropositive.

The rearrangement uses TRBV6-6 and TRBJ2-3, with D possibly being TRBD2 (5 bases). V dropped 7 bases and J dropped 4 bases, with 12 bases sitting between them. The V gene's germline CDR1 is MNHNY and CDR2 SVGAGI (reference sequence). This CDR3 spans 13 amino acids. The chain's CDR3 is CASTRRASDTQYF. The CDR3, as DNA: TGTGCCAGCACCCGGCGGGCTTCAGATACGCAGTATTTT.

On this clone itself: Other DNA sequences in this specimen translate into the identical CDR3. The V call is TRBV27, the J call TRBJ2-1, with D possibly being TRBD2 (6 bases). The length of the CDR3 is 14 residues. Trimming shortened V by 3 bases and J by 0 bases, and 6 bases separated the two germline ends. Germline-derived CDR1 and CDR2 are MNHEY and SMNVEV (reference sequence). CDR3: CASSLGGSYNEQFF. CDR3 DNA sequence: TGTGCCAGCAGTTTGGGGGGCTCCTACAATGAGCAGTTCTTC.

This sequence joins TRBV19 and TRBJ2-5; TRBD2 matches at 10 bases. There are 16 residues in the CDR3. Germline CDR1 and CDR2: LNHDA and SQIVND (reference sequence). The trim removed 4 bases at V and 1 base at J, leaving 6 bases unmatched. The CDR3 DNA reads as TGTGCCAGTAGTACCCCAAGCGGGAGGGCCCAAGAGACCCAGTACTTC. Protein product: CASSTPSGRAQETQYF.

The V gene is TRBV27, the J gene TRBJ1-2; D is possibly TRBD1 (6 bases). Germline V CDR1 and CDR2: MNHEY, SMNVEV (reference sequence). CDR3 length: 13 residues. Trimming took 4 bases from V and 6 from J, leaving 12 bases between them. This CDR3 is CASSSYRVNGYTF. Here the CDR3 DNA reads TGTGCCAGCAGTTCGTACAGGGTGAATGGCTACACCTTC.

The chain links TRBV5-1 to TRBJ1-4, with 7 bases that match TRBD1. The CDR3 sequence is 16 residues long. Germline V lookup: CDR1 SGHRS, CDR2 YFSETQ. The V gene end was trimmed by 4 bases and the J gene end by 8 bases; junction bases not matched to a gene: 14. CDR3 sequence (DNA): TGCGCCAGCAGCCGAGGGACAGCTTGGGAAATAGAAAAACTGTTTTTT. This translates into CASSRGTAWEIEKLFF.

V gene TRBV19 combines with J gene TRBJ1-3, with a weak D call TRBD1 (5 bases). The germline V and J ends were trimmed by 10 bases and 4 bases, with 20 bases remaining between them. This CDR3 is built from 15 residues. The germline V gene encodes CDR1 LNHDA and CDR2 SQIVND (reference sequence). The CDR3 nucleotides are TGTGCCACCCGTGCCGGGACTATGGCGGGAAACACCATATATTTT. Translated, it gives CATRAGTMAGNTIYF.

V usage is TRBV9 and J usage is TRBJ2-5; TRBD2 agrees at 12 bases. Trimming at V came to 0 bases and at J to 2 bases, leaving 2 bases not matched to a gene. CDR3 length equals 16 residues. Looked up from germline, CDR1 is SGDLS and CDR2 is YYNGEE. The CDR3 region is CASSVAGLAGQETQYF. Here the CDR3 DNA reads TGTGCCAGCAGCGTAGCAGGACTAGCGGGACAAGAGACCCAGTACTTC.

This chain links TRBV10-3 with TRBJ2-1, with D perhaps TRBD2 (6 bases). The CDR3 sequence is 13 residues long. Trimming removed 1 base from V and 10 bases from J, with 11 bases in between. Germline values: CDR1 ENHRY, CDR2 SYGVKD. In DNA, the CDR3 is TGTGCCATCAGTGAGTTCGGGGAGGAGGAGCAGTTCTTC. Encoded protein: CAISEFGEEEQFF.

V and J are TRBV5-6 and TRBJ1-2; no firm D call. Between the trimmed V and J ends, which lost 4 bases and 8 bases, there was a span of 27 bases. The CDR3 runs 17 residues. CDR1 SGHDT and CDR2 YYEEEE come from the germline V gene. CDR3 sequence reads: CASSRINLAGTAGGYTF. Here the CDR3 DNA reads TGTGCCAGCAGCCGTATTAATTTGGCAGGTACAGCGGGCGGCTACACCTTC.

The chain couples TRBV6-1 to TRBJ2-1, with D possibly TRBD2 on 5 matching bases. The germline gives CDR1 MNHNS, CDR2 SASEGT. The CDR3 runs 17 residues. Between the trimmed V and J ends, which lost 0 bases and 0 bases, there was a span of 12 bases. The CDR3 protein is CASSEAGGLSSYNEQFF. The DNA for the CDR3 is TGTGCCAGCAGTGAAGCGGGCGGGCTGAGCTCCTACAATGAGCAGTTCTTC.

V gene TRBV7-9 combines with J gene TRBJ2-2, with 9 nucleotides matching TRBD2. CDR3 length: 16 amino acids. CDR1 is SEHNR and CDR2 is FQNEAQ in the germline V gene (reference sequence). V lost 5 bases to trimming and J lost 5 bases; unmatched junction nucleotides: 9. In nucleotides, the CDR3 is TGTGCCAGCAGCCCGGGGGTAGCGGGAGATACCGGGGAGCTGTTTTTT. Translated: CASSPGVAGDTGELFF.

CDR3 nucleotide sequence: TGTGCCAGCAGCTTATTCGGGGACGAGCAGTACTTC. This codes for CASSLFGDEQYF. This chain joins TRBV7-9 and TRBJ2-7; possibly TRBD2 for D (5 bases). The CDR3 extends over 12 amino acids. Trimming removed 2 bases from V and 5 bases from J, with 7 bases in between. From germline, CDR1 is SEHNR and CDR2 FQNEAQ (reference sequence).

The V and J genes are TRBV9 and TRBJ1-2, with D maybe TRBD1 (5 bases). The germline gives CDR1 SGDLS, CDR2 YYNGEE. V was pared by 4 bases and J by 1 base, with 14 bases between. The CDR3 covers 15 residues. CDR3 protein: CASSPQGLFNYGYTF. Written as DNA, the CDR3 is TGTGCCAGCAGCCCCCAGGGACTGTTTAACTATGGCTACACCTTC. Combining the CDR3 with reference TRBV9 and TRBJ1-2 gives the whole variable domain DSGVTQTPKHLITATGQRVTLRCSPRSGDLSVYWYQQSLDQGLQFLIQYYNGEERAKGNILERFSAQQFPDLHSELNLSSLELGDSALYFCASSPQGLFNYGYTFGSGTRLTVV.

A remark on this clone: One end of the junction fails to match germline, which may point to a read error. The DNA for the CDR3 is TGTGCCAGCAGTCTCACAGGGGGACCGGACTTC. Its protein is CASSLTGGPDF. V is TRBV28 and J is TRBJ2-7; 8 bases fit TRBD1. Germline V gene lookup returns CDR1 MDHEN and CDR2 SYDVKM. This CDR3 has 11 residues.

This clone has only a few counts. The CDR3 loop reads CASSQTSGIQETQYF. The DNA of the CDR3 is TGTGCCAGCAGTCAGACTAGCGGGATACAAGAGACCCAGTACTTC. The chain has TRBV6-5 and TRBJ2-5, with 11 bases matching TRBD2. Germline assignment: CDR1 MNHEY and CDR2 SVGAGI. The CDR3 is 15 amino acids. J gave up 2 bases and V 5 bases, and 4 bases lay outside the gene matches.

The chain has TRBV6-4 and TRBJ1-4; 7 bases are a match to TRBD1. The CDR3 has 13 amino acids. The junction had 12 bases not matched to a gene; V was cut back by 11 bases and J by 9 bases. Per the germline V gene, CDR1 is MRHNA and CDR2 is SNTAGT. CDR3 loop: CAGPGGYYQKLFF. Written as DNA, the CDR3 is TGTGCCGGCCCAGGGGGGTATTATCAAAAACTGTTTTTT.

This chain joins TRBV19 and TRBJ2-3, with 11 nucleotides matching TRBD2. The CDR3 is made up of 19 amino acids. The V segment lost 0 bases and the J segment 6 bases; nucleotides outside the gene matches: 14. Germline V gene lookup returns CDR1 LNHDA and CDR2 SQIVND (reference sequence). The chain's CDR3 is CASSIDRLGTSGGHDTQYF. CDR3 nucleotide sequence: TGTGCCAGTAGTATAGATCGGTTAGGGACTAGCGGCGGGCACGATACGCAGTATTTT.

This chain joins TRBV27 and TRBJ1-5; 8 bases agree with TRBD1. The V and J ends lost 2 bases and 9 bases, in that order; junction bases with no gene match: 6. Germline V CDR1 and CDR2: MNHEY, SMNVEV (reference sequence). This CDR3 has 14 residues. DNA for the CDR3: TGTGCCAGCAGTTTAGGGACAGGCTGGGGGCCCCAGCATTTT. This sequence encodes CASSLGTGWGPQHF.

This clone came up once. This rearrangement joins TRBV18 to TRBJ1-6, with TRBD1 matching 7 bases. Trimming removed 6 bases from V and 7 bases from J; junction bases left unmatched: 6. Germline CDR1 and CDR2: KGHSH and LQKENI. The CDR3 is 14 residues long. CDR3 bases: TGTGCCAGCTCTTCGACAGGGAAAAATTCACCCCTCCACTTT. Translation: CASSSTGKNSPLHF. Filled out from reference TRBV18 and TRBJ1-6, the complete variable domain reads NAGVMQNPRHLVRRRGQEARLRCSPMKGHSHVYWYRQLPEEGLKFMVYLQKENIIDESGMPKERFSAEFPKEGPSILRIQQVVRGDSAAYFCASSSTGKNSPLHFGNGTRLTVT.

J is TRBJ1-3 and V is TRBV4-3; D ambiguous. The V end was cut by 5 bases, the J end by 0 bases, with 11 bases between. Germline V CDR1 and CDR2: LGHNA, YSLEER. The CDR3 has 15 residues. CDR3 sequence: CASSAQVLSGNTIYF. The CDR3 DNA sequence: TGCGCCAGCAGCGCCCAGGTTCTCTCTGGAAACACCATATATTTT.

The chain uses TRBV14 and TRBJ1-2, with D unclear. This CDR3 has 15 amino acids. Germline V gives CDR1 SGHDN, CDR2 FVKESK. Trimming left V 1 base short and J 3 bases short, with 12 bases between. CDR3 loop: CASSQARSPYYGYTF. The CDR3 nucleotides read TGTGCCAGCAGCCAAGCACGGAGTCCCTACTATGGCTACACCTTC.

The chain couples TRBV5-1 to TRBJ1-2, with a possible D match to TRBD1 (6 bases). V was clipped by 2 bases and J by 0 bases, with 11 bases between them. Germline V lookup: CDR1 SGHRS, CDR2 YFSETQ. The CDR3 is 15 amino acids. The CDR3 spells CASSFRDTSNYGYTF. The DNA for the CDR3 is TGCGCCAGCAGCTTTCGGGACACTTCTAACTATGGCTACACCTTC.

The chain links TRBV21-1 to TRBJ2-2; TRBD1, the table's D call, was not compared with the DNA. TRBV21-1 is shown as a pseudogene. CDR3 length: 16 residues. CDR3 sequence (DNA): TGTGCCAACGTGAAATATCAGGGGTTGTCCACCGGGGAGCTGTTTTTT. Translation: CANVKYQGLSTGELFF.

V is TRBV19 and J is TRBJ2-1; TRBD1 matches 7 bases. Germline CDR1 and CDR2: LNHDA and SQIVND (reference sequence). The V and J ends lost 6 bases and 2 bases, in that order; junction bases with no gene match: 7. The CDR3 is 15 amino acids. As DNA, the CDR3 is TGTGCCAGTAGCCTAACAGGGGAAACCTACAATGAGCAGTTCTTC. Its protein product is CASSLTGETYNEQFF.

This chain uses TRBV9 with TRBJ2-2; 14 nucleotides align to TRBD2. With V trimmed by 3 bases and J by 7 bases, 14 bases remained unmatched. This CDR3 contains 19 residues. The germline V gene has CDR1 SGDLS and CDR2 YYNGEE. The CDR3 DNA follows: TGTGCCAGCAGCGCGCGGGACAGGGGACTAGCGGGAGATATCGGGGAGCTGTTTTTT. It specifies CASSARDRGLAGDIGELFF.

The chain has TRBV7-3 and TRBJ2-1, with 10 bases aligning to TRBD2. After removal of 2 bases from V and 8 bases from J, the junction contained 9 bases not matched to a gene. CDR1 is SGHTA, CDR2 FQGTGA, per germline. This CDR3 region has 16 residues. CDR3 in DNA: TGTGCCAGCAGCTTATCTTTAGCGGGAGGCCAGGATGAGCAGTTCTTC. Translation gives CASSLSLAGGQDEQFF. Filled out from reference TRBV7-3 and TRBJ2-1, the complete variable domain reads GAGVSQTPSNKVTEKGKYVELRCDPISGHTALYWYRQSLGQGPEFLIYFQGTGAADDSGLPNDRFFAVRPEGSVSTLKIQRTERGDSAVYLCASSLSLAGGQDEQFFGPGTRLTVL.

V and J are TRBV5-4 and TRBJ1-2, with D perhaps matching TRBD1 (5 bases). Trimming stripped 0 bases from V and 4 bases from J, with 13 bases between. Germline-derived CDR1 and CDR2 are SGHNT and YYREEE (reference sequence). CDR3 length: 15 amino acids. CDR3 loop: CASSLEAGLSYGYTF. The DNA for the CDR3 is TGTGCCAGCAGCTTGGAAGCGGGACTCTCCTATGGCTACACCTTC. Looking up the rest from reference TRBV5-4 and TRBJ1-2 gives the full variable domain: ETGVTQSPTHLIKTRGQQVTLRCSSQSGHNTVSWYQQALGQGPQFIFQYYREEENGRGNFPPRFSGLQFPNYSSELNVNALELDDSALYLCASSLEAGLSYGYTFGSGTRLTVV.

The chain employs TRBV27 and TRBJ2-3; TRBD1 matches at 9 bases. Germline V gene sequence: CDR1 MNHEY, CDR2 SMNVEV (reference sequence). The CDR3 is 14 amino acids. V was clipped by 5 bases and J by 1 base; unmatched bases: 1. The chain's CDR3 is CASSRDRGTDTQYF. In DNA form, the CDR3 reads TGTGCCAGCAGTCGGGACAGGGGCACAGATACGCAGTATTTT.

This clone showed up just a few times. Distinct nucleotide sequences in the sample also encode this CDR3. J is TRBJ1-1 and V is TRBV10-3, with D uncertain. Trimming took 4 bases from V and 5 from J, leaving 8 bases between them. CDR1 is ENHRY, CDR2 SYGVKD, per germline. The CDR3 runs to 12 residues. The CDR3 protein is CAISGGGTEAFF. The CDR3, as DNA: TGTGCCATCAGTGGGGGAGGGACTGAAGCTTTCTTT.

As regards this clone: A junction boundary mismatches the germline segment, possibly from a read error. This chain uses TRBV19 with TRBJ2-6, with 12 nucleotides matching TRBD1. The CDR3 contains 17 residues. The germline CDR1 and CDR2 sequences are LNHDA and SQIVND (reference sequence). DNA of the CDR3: TGTGCCAGTGTCCCGGGACAGGGGGCCTCTGGGGCCAACGGCCTGACTTTC. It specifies CASVPGQGASGANGLTF.

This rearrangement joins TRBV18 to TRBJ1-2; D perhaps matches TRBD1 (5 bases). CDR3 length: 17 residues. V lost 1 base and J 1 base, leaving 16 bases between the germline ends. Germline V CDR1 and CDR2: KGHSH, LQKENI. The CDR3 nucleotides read TGTGCCAGCTCACCACAGGCAGGGCGCCCAGATAACTATGGCTACACCTTC. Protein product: CASSPQAGRPDNYGYTF. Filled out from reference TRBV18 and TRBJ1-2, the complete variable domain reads NAGVMQNPRHLVRRRGQEARLRCSPMKGHSHVYWYRQLPEEGLKFMVYLQKENIIDESGMPKERFSAEFPKEGPSILRIQQVVRGDSAAYFCASSPQAGRPDNYGYTFGSGTRLTVV.

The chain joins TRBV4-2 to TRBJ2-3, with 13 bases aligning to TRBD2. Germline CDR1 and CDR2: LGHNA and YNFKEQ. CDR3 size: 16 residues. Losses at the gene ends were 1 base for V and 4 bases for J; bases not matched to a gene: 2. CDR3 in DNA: TGTGCCAGCAGCCAAGGGACTAGCGGGGGAGCAGATACGCAGTATTTT. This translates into CASSQGTSGGADTQYF.